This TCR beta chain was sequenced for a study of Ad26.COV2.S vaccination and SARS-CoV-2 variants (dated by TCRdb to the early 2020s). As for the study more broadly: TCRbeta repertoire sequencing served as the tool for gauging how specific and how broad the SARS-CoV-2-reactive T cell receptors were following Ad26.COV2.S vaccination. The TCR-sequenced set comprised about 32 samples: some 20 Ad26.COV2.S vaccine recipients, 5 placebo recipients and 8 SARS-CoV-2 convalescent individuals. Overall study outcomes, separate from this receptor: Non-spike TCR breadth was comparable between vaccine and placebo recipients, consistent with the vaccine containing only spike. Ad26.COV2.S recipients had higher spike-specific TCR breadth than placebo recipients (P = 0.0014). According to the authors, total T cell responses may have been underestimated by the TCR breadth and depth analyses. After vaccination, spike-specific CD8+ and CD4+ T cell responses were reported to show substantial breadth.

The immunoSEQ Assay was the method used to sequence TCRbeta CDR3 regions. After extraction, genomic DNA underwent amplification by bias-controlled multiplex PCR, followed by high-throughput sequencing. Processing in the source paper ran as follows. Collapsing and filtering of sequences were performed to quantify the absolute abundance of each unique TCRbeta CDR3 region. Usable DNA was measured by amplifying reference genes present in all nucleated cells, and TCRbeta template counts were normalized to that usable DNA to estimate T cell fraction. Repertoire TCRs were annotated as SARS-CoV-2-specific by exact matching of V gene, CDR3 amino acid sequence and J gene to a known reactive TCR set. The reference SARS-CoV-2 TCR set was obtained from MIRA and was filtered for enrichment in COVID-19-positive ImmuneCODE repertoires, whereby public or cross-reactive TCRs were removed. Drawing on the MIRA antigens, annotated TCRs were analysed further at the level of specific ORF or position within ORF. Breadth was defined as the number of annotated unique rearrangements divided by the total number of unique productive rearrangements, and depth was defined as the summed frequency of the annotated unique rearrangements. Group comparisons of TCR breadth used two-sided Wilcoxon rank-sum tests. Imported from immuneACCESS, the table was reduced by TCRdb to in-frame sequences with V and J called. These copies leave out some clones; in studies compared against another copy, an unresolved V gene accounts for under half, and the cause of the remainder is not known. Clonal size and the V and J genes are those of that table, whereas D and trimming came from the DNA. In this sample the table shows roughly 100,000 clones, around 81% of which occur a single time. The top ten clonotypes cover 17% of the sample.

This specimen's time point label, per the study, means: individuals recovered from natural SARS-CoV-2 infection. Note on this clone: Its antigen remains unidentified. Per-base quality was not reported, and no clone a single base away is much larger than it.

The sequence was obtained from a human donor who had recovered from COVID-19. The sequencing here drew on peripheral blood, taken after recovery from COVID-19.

The nucleotide sequence reads as follows: TGTGCCAGTAGTATATCGGGGGCGGATGGAAACACCATATATTTT. This sequence encodes CASSISGADGNTIYF. The rearranged chain carries TRBV19 and TRBJ1-3; a tentative D match to TRBD1 spans 6 bases. A distance of 11 bases separates the germline ends of V and J, which lose 2 bases and 3 bases respectively. The CDR3 runs 15 amino acids, cysteine and phenylalanine included. Only CDR3 DNA is held: 45 bases, read in frame from base 1. CDR1 and CDR2 are read off the germline V gene (reference sequence) as LNHDA and SQIVND.